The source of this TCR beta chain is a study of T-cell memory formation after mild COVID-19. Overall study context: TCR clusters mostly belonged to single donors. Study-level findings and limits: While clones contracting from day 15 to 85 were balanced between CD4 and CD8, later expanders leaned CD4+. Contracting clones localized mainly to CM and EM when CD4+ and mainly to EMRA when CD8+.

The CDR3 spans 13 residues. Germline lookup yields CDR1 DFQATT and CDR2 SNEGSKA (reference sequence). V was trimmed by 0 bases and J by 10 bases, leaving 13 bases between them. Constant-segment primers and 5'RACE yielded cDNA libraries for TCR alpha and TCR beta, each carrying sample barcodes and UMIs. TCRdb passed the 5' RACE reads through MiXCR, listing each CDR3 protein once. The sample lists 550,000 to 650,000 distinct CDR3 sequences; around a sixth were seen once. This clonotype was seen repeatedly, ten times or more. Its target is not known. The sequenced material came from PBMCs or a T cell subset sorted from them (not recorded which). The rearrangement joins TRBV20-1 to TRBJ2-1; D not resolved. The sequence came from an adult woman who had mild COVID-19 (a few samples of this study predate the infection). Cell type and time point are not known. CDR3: CSARDPLSLEQFF. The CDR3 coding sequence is TGCAGTGCTAGAGATCCCCTATCTTTGGAGCAGTTCTTC.